Listed here is a single T cell receptor beta chain. Antigen: not known. The study, taken as a whole, reports: Greatest tumor Treg TCR overlap was with tumor naive CD4+ cells.

Naive CD4+ T cells were purified with Tregs depleted by CD25. Germline loops: CDR1 SQVTM, CDR2 ANQGSEA. CDR3 length: 14 residues. V lost 5 bases to trimming and J lost 6 bases, with 19 bases between them. Full-length variable regions came from constant-region reverse primers plus semi-nested Nested Universal Primer A PCR. TCRdb re-analysed the 5' RACE reads in MiXCR, keeping a single row per CDR3 protein. The data contain 55,000 to 75,000 distinct CDR3 sequences, nearly 30% of them singletons. The sample consisted of tumor-infiltrating naive CD4+ T cells sorted from the breast tumor. The subset was: naive CD4+ T cells, CD4+CD45RA+CD25-. The receptor was derived from a female donor with breast cancer. This chain connects TRBV29-1 to TRBJ1-2, with unresolved D. CDR3 DNA: TGCAGCGTTCCCCGGTCGACACAGATCGATGGCTACACCTTC. Protein: CSVPRSTQIDGYTF. Drawing the rest from reference TRBV29-1 and TRBJ1-2, the complete variable domain is SAVISQKPSRDICQRGTSLTIQCQVDSQVTMMFWYRQQPGQSLTLIATANQGSEATYESGFVIDKFPISRPNLTFSTLTVSNMSPEDSSIYLCSVPRSTQIDGYTFGSGTRLTVV.